One and the same sample provided the 10 T cell receptor beta chains below, sequenced in a study of chemoradiotherapy in HPV16-positive cancers. Method: immunoSEQ multiplex PCR; TCRdb's copy keeps in-frame clones and lacks some. The data hold fewer than 20,000 clones, with more than 90% observed a single time. This material consisted of blood, taken from a patient who underwent chemoradiotherapy. These TCRs come from a human donor with HPV-associated anogenital cancer.

This clone came up once. The chain carries TRBV5-6 and TRBJ2-7; a possible D gene is TRBD2 (5 bases). CDR3 length: 13 residues. The germline V and J ends were trimmed by 4 bases and 2 bases, with 10 bases remaining between them. Germline V gives CDR1 SGHDT, CDR2 YYEEEE. CDR3 protein: CASSVDGTYEQYF. Here the CDR3 DNA reads TGTGCCAGCAGCGTGGACGGGACCTACGAGCAGTACTTC. The full variable domain, with the rest looked up from reference TRBV5-6 and TRBJ2-7, is DAGVTQSPTHLIKTRGQQVTLRCSPKSGHDTVSWYQQALGQGPQFIFQYYEEEERQRGNFPDRFSGHQFPNYSSELNVNALLLGDSALYLCASSVDGTYEQYFGPGTRLTVT.

The chain is built from TRBV7-6 and TRBJ2-2; TRBD1 aligns across 8 bases. CDR3 length: 15 residues. From germline, CDR1 is SGHVS and CDR2 FNYEAQ. V dropped 7 bases and J dropped 6; count of bases not matched to a gene: 10. CDR3 sequence: CASTTMDRAPGELFF. The CDR3 nucleotides read TGTGCCAGCACCACGATGGACAGGGCACCCGGGGAGCTGTTTTTT.

This chain uses TRBV30 with TRBJ2-7; D remains unclear. This CDR3 contains 12 residues. V lost 1 base to trimming and J lost 3 bases, with 7 bases between them. Germline V gives CDR1 GTSNPN, CDR2 SVGIG (reference sequence). Here the CDR3 DNA reads TGTGCCTGGAGTGCCGGCAGCTACGAGCAGTACGTC. Translating gives CAWSAGSYEQYV.

V usage is TRBV11-2 and J usage is TRBJ1-4; a possible D gene is TRBD1 (6 bases). CDR3 length: 15 residues. V lost 5 bases to trimming and J lost 8 bases, with 18 bases between them. CDR1 SGHAT and CDR2 FQNNGV come from the germline V gene. The CDR3 spells CASSPSEGGKEKLFF. In nucleotides, the CDR3 is TGTGCCAGCAGCCCCTCAGAGGGGGGTAAGGAAAAACTGTTTTTT.

The V and J genes are TRBV4-3 and TRBJ1-1; TRBD1 matches 8 bases. Trimming at V came to 4 bases and at J to 1 base, leaving 8 bases not matched to a gene. Per the germline V gene, CDR1 is LGHNA and CDR2 is YSLEER. This CDR3 comprises 16 residues. The CDR3 loop is CASSPQTGGWNTEAFF. The CDR3 bases are TGCGCCAGCAGCCCCCAAACAGGGGGATGGAACACTGAAGCTTTCTTT.

The rearrangement uses TRBV4-3 and TRBJ2-6; no firm D call. V lost 0 bases and J 0 bases, leaving 12 bases between the germline ends. CDR1 and CDR2 (germline): LGHNA, YSLEER. This CDR3 spans 18 amino acids. The CDR3 DNA follows: TGCGCCAGCAGCCAAGATCAATCATTTTCCTCTGGGGCCAACGTCCTGACTTTC. Protein product: CASSQDQSFSSGANVLTF.

This chain joins TRBV29-1 and TRBJ1-1, with D perhaps matching TRBD1 (6 bases). CDR3 length: 13 residues. From germline, CDR1 is SQVTM and CDR2 ANQGSEA. Trimming cost V 7 bases and J 5 bases, with 17 bases left between them. The DNA for the CDR3 is TGCAGCGGGGCTGGGGGGCGCTTTACTGAAGCTTTCTTT. This gives the protein CSGAGGRFTEAFF.

The rearrangement joins TRBV5-1 to TRBJ2-5; a weak D match, TRBD1 (5 bases). V was cut by 2 bases and J by 4 bases, with 12 bases left in between. CDR3 length equals 14 residues. The germline gives CDR1 SGHRS, CDR2 YFSETQ. The CDR3 is CASSFIWGGETQYF. CDR3 nucleotides: TGCGCCAGCAGCTTTATATGGGGCGGAGAGACCCAGTACTTC. The full variable domain, with the rest looked up from reference TRBV5-1 and TRBJ2-5, is KAGVTQTPRYLIKTRGQQVTLSCSPISGHRSVSWYQQTPGQGLQFLFEYFSETQRNKGNFPGRFSGRQFSNSRSEMNVSTLELGDSALYLCASSFIWGGETQYFGPGTRLLVL.

This chain links TRBV7-2 with TRBJ1-5, with D uncertain. The CDR3 totals 13 residues. V was clipped by 1 base and J by 6 bases, with 7 bases between them. Germline V gene sequence: CDR1 SGHTA, CDR2 FQGNSA. The CDR3 region has the DNA TGTGCCAGCAGCTTAGAGATGGGTCAGCCCCAGCATTTT. This codes for CASSLEMGQPQHF.

The rearrangement links TRBV6-1 to TRBJ1-1; D may be TRBD1 (6 bases). V lost 5 bases, J lost 4 bases, and 14 bases lay in between. The CDR3 is made up of 14 amino acids. In germline, CDR1 is MNHNS, CDR2 SASEGT. CDR3 protein: CASSMTGVGTEAFF. As DNA, the CDR3 is TGTGCCAGCAGTATGACAGGCGTGGGCACTGAAGCTTTCTTT.